What follows are 16 T cell receptor beta chains derived from one specimen sequenced in a study of shared clonotypes between healthy human individuals. Repertoires were generated with immunoSEQ multiplex PCR, while TCRdb's copy carries only in-frame clones and drops some. The sample contains 1,500,000 or so clones, around 98.5% of which appear only once. The specimen was naive CD4+ T cells sorted from blood. Indicated subset: CD45RA+ positively selected. All receptors come from a man younger than 45 in good health.

This rearrangement joins TRBV10-2 to TRBJ1-3, with 10 bases matching TRBD1. The V and J ends lost 4 bases and 1 base, in that order; junction bases with no gene match: 1. This CDR3 is 15 amino acids long. Germline lookup yields CDR1 WSHSY and CDR2 SAAADI. The CDR3 DNA reads as TGCGCCAGCAGTGGGACAGGGGGTTCTGGAAACACCATATATTTT. It encodes CASSGTGGSGNTIYF.

This chain connects TRBV6-5 to TRBJ2-7; D is perhaps TRBD2 (5 bases). The V end was cut by 0 bases, the J end by 5 bases, with 11 bases between. This CDR3 contains 14 residues. Germline V gene data show CDR1 as MNHEY and CDR2 as SVGAGI. In DNA, the CDR3 is TGTGCCAGCAGTTACTCGAATCTAGCCAACGAGCAGTACTTC. Protein: CASSYSNLANEQYF.

The chain carries TRBV5-1 and TRBJ2-7; D is uncertain. The V end lost 2 bases, the J end lost 5 bases, and 11 bases lay between the germline ends. Germline CDR1 is SGHRS and CDR2 is YFSETQ. This CDR3 has 13 residues. CDR3 bases: TGCGCCAGCAGCTTCAGTTGGGGTGACGAGCAGTACTTC. Translating gives CASSFSWGDEQYF.

The chain joins TRBV7-2 to TRBJ2-3; 7 positions agree with TRBD2. V was pared by 1 base and J by 2 bases, with 6 bases of the junction left unmatched. The germline V gene has CDR1 SGHTA and CDR2 FQGNSA. There are 16 residues in the CDR3. CDR3 residues: CASSLEYGRNTDTQYF. CDR3 nucleotides: TGTGCCAGCAGCTTAGAGTACGGGAGGAACACAGATACGCAGTATTTT.

This clone was counted a single time. CDR3 sequence: CASSKGGSYNEQFF. As DNA, the CDR3 is TGTGCCAGCAGTAAGGGGGGTTCCTACAATGAGCAGTTCTTC. The chain recombines TRBV6-5 with TRBJ2-1; D tentatively fits TRBD1 or TRBD2 (6 bases each). CDR1 and CDR2 from the germline V gene are MNHEY and SVGAGI. The CDR3 loop spans 14 amino acids. Trimming cost V 5 bases and J 1 base, with 9 bases left between them.

This rearrangement joins TRBV2 to TRBJ1-3; TRBD1 might be the D (6 bases). The CDR3 sequence is 19 residues long. The V gene's germline CDR1 is SNHLY and CDR2 FYNNEI. V was trimmed by 3 bases and J by 0 bases, leaving 21 bases between them. The chain's CDR3 is CASSEIPGQFPISGNTIYF. CDR3 bases: TGTGCCAGCAGTGAGATTCCCGGACAGTTCCCCATCTCTGGAAACACCATATATTTT.

V gene TRBV28 combines with J gene TRBJ2-7; perhaps TRBD1 as D (6 bases). Deletions cut 3 bases from V and 1 base from J, with 16 bases between. Germline V gene data show CDR1 as MDHEN and CDR2 as SYDVKM. The CDR3 has 16 residues. The chain's CDR3 is CASSFRPQGFSYEQYF. The CDR3 DNA sequence: TGTGCCAGCAGTTTCAGGCCGCAGGGGTTTTCCTACGAGCAGTACTTC.

The chain employs TRBV29-1 and TRBJ2-7; 11 bases line up with TRBD2. This CDR3 is built from 16 residues. V was pared by 7 bases and J by 9 bases, with 20 bases of the junction left unmatched. The germline CDR1 and CDR2 sequences are SQVTM and ANQGSEA. CDR3 residues: CSALGGVGAGLAAQYF. DNA of the CDR3: TGCAGCGCCCTAGGGGGAGTAGGAGCGGGACTAGCGGCGCAGTACTTC.

The chain employs TRBV7-9 and TRBJ2-5; perhaps TRBD1 as D (5 bases). CDR3 size: 15 residues. Germline CDR1 and CDR2: SEHNR and FQNEAQ (reference sequence). V gave up 6 bases and J gave up 1 base, with 15 bases separating them. The CDR3: CASSRNQGIQETQYF. As DNA, the CDR3 is TGTGCCAGCAGTCGAAACCAGGGTATCCAAGAGACCCAGTACTTC.

J is TRBJ1-2 and V is TRBV29-1; D gene unclear. V lost 4 bases and J 6 bases, leaving 3 bases between the germline ends. In germline, CDR1 is SQVTM, CDR2 ANQGSEA. The CDR3 totals 9 residues. The DNA of the CDR3 is TGCAGCGTTGTGGATGGCTACACCTTC. Amino acid sequence: CSVVDGYTF.

In its sample, this clone was seen once. CDR3 in amino acids: CASSTGSTNEKLFF. CDR3 in DNA: TGTGCCAGCAGCACAGGATCAACTAATGAAAAACTGTTTTTT. The rearrangement joins TRBV28 to TRBJ1-4, with D tentatively TRBD1 (5 bases). The V and J ends lost 6 bases and 0 bases respectively, with 8 bases between them. Per germline, CDR1 MDHEN and CDR2 SYDVKM. CDR3 length: 14 residues.

This rearrangement joins TRBV30 to TRBJ2-7; D could derive from TRBD1 or TRBD2 (6 bases each). The CDR3 totals 14 residues. CDR1 and CDR2 from the germline V gene are GTSNPN and SVGIG (reference sequence). The V end lost 3 bases, the J end lost 1 base, and 13 bases lay between the germline ends. The CDR3 nucleotides read TGTGCCTGGAGCGAGGGGGGTTTGTCCTACGAGCAGTACTTC. Protein sequence: CAWSEGGLSYEQYF.

V gene TRBV5-1 combines with J gene TRBJ1-2; D remains unclear. Trimming took 2 bases from V and 1 from J, leaving 9 bases between them. Germline loops: CDR1 SGHRS, CDR2 YFSETQ. The CDR3 is made up of 14 amino acids. The CDR3 DNA reads as TGCGCCAGCAGCTTACAAGGAAATAACTATGGCTACACCTTC. This codes for CASSLQGNNYGYTF.

This chain connects TRBV6-5 to TRBJ2-7; unclear D gene. Germline CDR1 and CDR2: MNHEY and SVGAGI. Deletions cut 4 bases from V and 1 base from J, with 17 bases between. This CDR3 spans 16 amino acids. CDR3 nucleotides: TGTGCCAGCAGTTCCTTGGCAGCAGGACGTTCCTACGAGCAGTACTTC. Its translation is CASSSLAAGRSYEQYF.

The CDR3 sequence is CASRTGLAGAYEQYF. CDR3 sequence (DNA): TGTGCCAGCAGGACGGGACTAGCGGGAGCCTACGAGCAGTACTTC. The chain uses TRBV6-1 and TRBJ2-7; 14 bases agree with TRBD2. The trim removed 6 bases at V and 2 bases at J, leaving 3 bases unmatched. Germline V gene data show CDR1 as MNHNS and CDR2 as SASEGT. The CDR3 sequence is 15 residues long.

This sequence joins TRBV19 and TRBJ1-5; D is uncertain. Trimming cost V 6 bases and J 2 bases, with 14 bases left between them. CDR1 is LNHDA, CDR2 SQIVND, per germline (reference sequence). The CDR3 is 15 amino acids. In DNA form, the CDR3 reads TGTGCCAGTAGCTTAGGACTAGCGGGCAATCAGCCCCAGCATTTT. Protein: CASSLGLAGNQPQHF.